Here is one T cell receptor (beta chain) with its context. CD8+ and CD4+ blood T cells underwent TCR beta sequencing. RNA, at roughly 0.5 to 1 ug, was reverse transcribed with random hexamers. TCRdb called the immunoSEQ multiplex PCR reads again in MiXCR, with one record for every CDR3 protein. This repertoire shows 200,000 to 300,000 distinct CDR3 sequences, almost 97% found once; its top ten account for under 0.12%. The source of the sample is a study of CD8 T cells in Susac syndrome. Study-level background: Within the sequenced Susac syndrome patient group, five or six exhibited active disease and about eight were in remission.

Germline V gene sequence: CDR1 MDHEN, CDR2 SYDVKM. V was pared by 5 bases and J by 0 bases, with 17 bases between. The CDR3 is 17 residues long. The TCR comes from a human donor with Susac syndrome. Sequences were obtained from CD4+ T cells from PBMCs. This sequence joins TRBV28 and TRBJ2-4; maybe TRBD1 (6 bases). The CDR3 sequence is CASSLHDRPLAKNIQYF. The CDR3 DNA is TGTGCCAGCAGTCTACATGACAGGCCACTAGCCAAAAACATTCAGTACTTC.